These 22 T cell receptor beta chains were all obtained from the same sample, sequenced in a study of spatial heterogeneity in lung cancer. TCRdb recomputed calls from the 5' RACE reads with MiXCR, one row per CDR3 protein. The sample consists of more than 75,000 distinct CDR3 sequences, roughly 21% of them appearing once. As to time point: blood at routine non-recurrence follow-up after resection. The sample in question was PBMCs, obtained at follow-up. These receptors all come from a male donor with early-stage non-small cell lung cancer.

This clonotype showed up many times. V is TRBV24-1 and J is TRBJ2-7, with unresolved D. Germline assignment: CDR1 KGHDR and CDR2 SFDVKD. V was cut by 9 bases and J by 4 bases, with 18 bases left in between. CDR3 length: 14 residues. The CDR3 loop is CATFSAHPLYEQYV. DNA of the CDR3: TGTGCCACCTTTTCGGCTCACCCGTTATACGAGCAGTACGTC.

This chain uses TRBV7-8 with TRBJ2-3; 11 nucleotides agree with TRBD2. Germline lookup yields CDR1 SGHVS and CDR2 FQNEAQ. Unmatched junction bases numbered 5, after V lost 5 bases and J lost 4 bases. CDR3 length equals 15 residues. In nucleotides, the CDR3 is TGTGCCAGCAGCCCTAGCGGGGGGCCCCCAGATACGCAGTATTTT. Amino acids: CASSPSGGPPDTQYF.

This chain connects TRBV14 to TRBJ2-1; TRBD2 aligns across 8 bases. Germline trimming cut 1 base from V and 10 bases from J; bases unmatched to any gene: 12. The CDR3 totals 16 residues. Germline V gives CDR1 SGHDN, CDR2 FVKESK. CDR3 coding DNA: TGTGCCAGCAGCCAAGCCCCCTCCCTAGCGGGTGGAGAGCAGTTCTTC. This codes for CASSQAPSLAGGEQFF.

Many counts were recorded for this clonotype. The chain links TRBV27 to TRBJ2-7; maybe TRBD2 (6 bases). Between the trimmed V and J ends, which lost 4 bases and 0 bases, there was a span of 10 bases. The germline V gene has CDR1 MNHEY and CDR2 SMNVEV (reference sequence). The CDR3 totals 14 residues. The CDR3, as DNA: TGTGCCAGCAGTTGGGCGGGAAGCTCCTACGAGCAGTACTTC. Amino acids: CASSWAGSSYEQYF.

This clonotype was seen more than once but under ten times. The chain recombines TRBV12-3 or TRBV12-4 with TRBJ2-1; 12 positions agree with TRBD2. This CDR3 is built from 14 residues. Trimming took 6 bases from V and 9 from J; bases not matched to a gene: 6. The CDR3 coding sequence is TGTGCCAGCAGCCTTGGACTAGCGGGATTTGAGCAGTTCTTC. Encoded protein: CASSLGLAGFEQFF.

This clonotype turned up a few times. The chain employs TRBV3-1 and TRBJ1-5; 8 bases fit TRBD1. This CDR3 has 15 amino acids. Germline V lookup: CDR1 LGHDT, CDR2 YNNKEL (reference sequence). V lost 4 bases, J lost 4 bases, and 6 bases stayed unmatched. CDR3 region: CASSPGTGGNQPQHF. CDR3 in DNA: TGTGCCAGCAGCCCCGGTACAGGGGGGAATCAGCCCCAGCATTTT.

This clonotype was recorded at least ten times. Here the CDR3 reads CASSPQGARETQYF. The DNA of the CDR3 is TGTGCCAGCAGCCCCCAAGGGGCGAGAGAGACCCAGTACTTC. The V and J genes are TRBV7-2 and TRBJ2-5; TRBD1 might be the D (5 bases). The CDR3 runs to 14 residues. Trimming removed 5 bases from V and 4 bases from J, with 14 bases in between. Per the germline V gene, CDR1 is SGHTA and CDR2 is FQGNSA.

This clonotype has a handful of counts. The CDR3 here is CASSPGPAGNTIYF. In nucleotides, the CDR3 is TGTGCCAGCTCACCAGGGCCCGCCGGAAACACCATATATTTT. The V and J genes are TRBV18 and TRBJ1-3; D unresolved. The ends were cut back, 2 bases at V and 4 bases at J, with 9 bases in the middle. The CDR3 totals 14 residues. The germline V gene has CDR1 KGHSH and CDR2 LQKENI.

This clonotype occurred a few times. The J gene is TRBJ1-2, the V gene TRBV11-1; D is possibly TRBD1 (5 bases). CDR1 and CDR2 from the germline V gene are SGHAT and FQDESV (reference sequence). The ends were cut back, 4 bases at V and 7 bases at J, with 16 bases in the middle. The CDR3 contains 14 residues. The CDR3 bases are TGTGCCAGCAGCTCGAACCTCGGGGGAATTGGCTACACCTTC. Residues: CASSSNLGGIGYTF.

V gene TRBV7-7 combines with J gene TRBJ2-5; 7 bases align to TRBD1. This CDR3 is 13 amino acids long. J was trimmed by 7 bases and V by 5 bases; bases with no gene match: 7. CDR1 and CDR2 from the germline V gene are SSHAT and FNYEAQ (reference sequence). The CDR3 region is CASSPTGSGTQYF. The CDR3 DNA follows: TGTGCCAGCAGCCCGACAGGGTCCGGGACCCAGTACTTC.

This chain links TRBV5-1 with TRBJ1-2; D might be TRBD1 (6 bases). Germline V gene lookup returns CDR1 SGHRS and CDR2 YFSETQ. Trimming shortened V by 4 bases and J by 3 bases, and 16 bases separated the two germline ends. This CDR3 is built from 15 residues. The CDR3 loop reads CASSPDGGRDYGYTF. The CDR3 DNA follows: TGCGCCAGCAGCCCGGACGGGGGCAGGGACTATGGCTACACCTTC.

This clonotype has a handful of counts. V is TRBV20-1 and J is TRBJ1-4; D is uncertain. V lost 4 bases and J 10 bases, leaving 19 bases between the germline ends. Germline values: CDR1 DFQATT, CDR2 SNEGSKA (reference sequence). The CDR3 has 14 residues. In nucleotides, the CDR3 is TGCAGTGCTATCGGGTCCAGGAACTCGGGAAAACTGTTTTTT. As protein: CSAIGSRNSGKLFF.

This rearrangement joins TRBV24-1 to TRBJ2-5, with 8 bases fitting TRBD1. The CDR3 is made up of 14 amino acids. V was pared by 4 bases and J by 5 bases, with 5 bases of the junction left unmatched. Germline loops: CDR1 KGHDR, CDR2 SFDVKD. CDR3 amino acids: CATSEQGARETQYF. The CDR3 bases are TGTGCCACCAGTGAGCAGGGGGCTCGGGAGACCCAGTACTTC.

This clonotype was observed a handful of times. The genes are TRBV7-8 and TRBJ2-5, with TRBD1 matching over 7 bases. Germline V CDR1 and CDR2: SGHVS, FQNEAQ. The V and J ends lost 2 bases and 1 base, in that order; junction bases with no gene match: 7. CDR3 length equals 16 residues. CDR3 nucleotide sequence: TGTGCCAGCAGCTTAAAGGGACAGAGCCTCCAAGAGACCCAGTACTTC. This gives the protein CASSLKGQSLQETQYF.

V is TRBV11-2 and J is TRBJ1-2; D is perhaps TRBD1 (6 bases). The V end was cut by 2 bases, the J end by 6 bases, with 25 bases between. The length of the CDR3 is 18 residues. Germline V gene sequence: CDR1 SGHAT, CDR2 FQNNGV. The CDR3, as DNA: TGTGCCAGCAGCTTACAATTTGGGGGCTCGCGGGGGCCGGATGGCTACACCTTC. It yields the protein CASSLQFGGSRGPDGYTF.

In this sample, this clonotype turned up a few times. This chain joins TRBV5-1 and TRBJ2-2, with D perhaps being TRBD1 or TRBD2 (5 bases each). V lost 1 base and J lost 7, with 11 bases in between. The germline CDR1 and CDR2 sequences are SGHRS and YFSETQ. CDR3 length equals 14 residues. This CDR3 is CASSLLGDGGELFF. The CDR3 bases are TGCGCCAGCAGCTTGCTGGGGGACGGCGGGGAGCTGTTTTTT. Supplemented by reference TRBV5-1 and TRBJ2-2, the full variable domain reads KAGVTQTPRYLIKTRGQQVTLSCSPISGHRSVSWYQQTPGQGLQFLFEYFSETQRNKGNFPGRFSGRQFSNSRSEMNVSTLELGDSALYLCASSLLGDGGELFFGEGSRLTVL.

The rearrangement uses TRBV20-1 and TRBJ2-2, with a possible D match to TRBD2 (5 bases). This CDR3 comprises 15 residues. Germline assignment: CDR1 DFQATT and CDR2 SNEGSKA (reference sequence). Trimming took off 3 bases at V and 0 bases at J, with 11 bases between the two ends. CDR3: CSARASGTNTGELFF. In DNA form, the CDR3 reads TGCAGTGCTAGGGCTTCGGGGACGAACACCGGGGAGCTGTTTTTT.

The rearrangement links TRBV10-3 to TRBJ2-1; tentative D call: TRBD2 (7 bases). Germline assignment: CDR1 ENHRY and CDR2 SYGVKD. CDR3 length: 12 amino acids. V lost 3 bases and J lost 10, with 10 bases in between. In DNA, the CDR3 is TGTGCCATCAGTGAAGGGGGGGAAGAGCAGTTCTTC. Protein sequence: CAISEGGEEQFF.

The chain employs TRBV9 and TRBJ2-3; no firm D call. Per germline, CDR1 SGDLS and CDR2 YYNGEE. V lost 0 bases to trimming and J lost 5 bases, with 7 bases between them. The CDR3 length is 13 residues. CDR3 in DNA: TGTGCCAGCAGCGTAGCGGATCAAGATACGCAGTATTTT. It codes for CASSVADQDTQYF.

This clonotype was seen just once. The chain uses TRBV5-4 and TRBJ1-1; 7 bases agree with TRBD1. The V gene end was trimmed by 5 bases and the J gene end by 0 bases; junction bases not matched to a gene: 10. Germline loops: CDR1 SGHNT, CDR2 YYREEE (reference sequence). This CDR3 is 16 amino acids long. In DNA, the CDR3 is TGTGCCAGCAGGACGAATGCAGGGGGGCTGAACACTGAAGCTTTCTTT. Residues: CASRTNAGGLNTEAFF.

This clonotype was seen only a few times. The chain recombines TRBV12-3 or TRBV12-4 with TRBJ1-1; no definite D call. This CDR3 has 13 residues. V dropped 5 bases and J dropped 1 base, with 8 bases sitting between them. CDR3 bases: TGTGCCAGCAGTCCCCCAAAGAACACTGAAGCTTTCTTT. This encodes CASSPPKNTEAFF.

This clonotype turned up a few times. The chain combines TRBV5-4 with TRBJ1-1; no reliable D call. Trimming shortened V by 4 bases and J by 0 bases, and 16 bases separated the two germline ends. The CDR3 is 16 residues long. CDR1 is SGHNT and CDR2 is YYREEE in the germline V gene (reference sequence). CDR3: CASSAGTNYLNTEAFF. For the CDR3, the DNA is TGTGCCAGCAGCGCGGGAACCAATTACCTGAACACTGAAGCTTTCTTT.